This T cell receptor (beta chain) was identified during a study of vaccination effects on CD4 cells after COVID-19. Only a few counts were recorded for this clone. Its cognate antigen is unknown. TCRdb keeps only in-frame clones here, not all; method: immunoSEQ multiplex PCR. In the table there are over 50,000 clones, roughly 79% of which are singletons. ViraFEST expansion of antigen-specific CD4+ T cells with viral peptide pools preceded sequencing. Cells that had been cultured for 10 days were the source of isolated CD4+ T cells. Testing of the vaccine recipients showed negative nucleocapsid antibodies and no prior SARS-CoV-2 infection. V lost 0 bases and J 4 bases, leaving 6 bases between the germline ends. CDR3 length: 14 amino acids. The germline V gene has CDR1 SGHNT and CDR2 YENEEA.

V is TRBV11-3 and J is TRBJ2-2; no clear D. This TCR came from a human donor who received a COVID-19 vaccine. Sample: CD4+ T cells from PBMCs cultured with HCoV-229E spike peptides, taken before COVID-19 vaccination. The CDR3 DNA reads TGTGCCAGCAGCTTAGATCCAGTCACCGGGGAGCTGTTTTTT. This gives the protein CASSLDPVTGELFF.